This TCR beta chain was sequenced during a study of T cells expressing NK-cell markers (dated by TCRdb to the early 2020s). Study-wide context: TCR beta-chain repertoires were profiled in sorted CD3+CD56+NKG2C+, CD3+CD56+NKG2C- and CD3+CD56-NKG2C+ T-cell subsets from several donors. Among the eight sequenced donors, only one was HCMV-seronegative, while the other seven were HCMV-seropositive. All eight donors whose samples were sequenced were randomly selected healthy volunteers, three of them men and five women. Libraries were sequenced as 2 x 150 bp reads on Illumina HiSeq 2000/2500, MiSeq or NextSeq. Paper-wide results and their limitations: It remained unclear whether the expanded NKG2C-expressing T cell clones were specific for HCMV antigens. In 5 to 7 donors, the dominant CD3+CD56+NKG2C+ clonotypes were found to rank among the top 10 CD8+ clonotypes and to make up about 1.0-7.0% of CD8+ T cells. Those dominant clonotypes were again the most abundant among CD3+CD56-NKG2C+ cells in a handful of donors, at about 25-65%.

About this clonotype: The specificity of this receptor is unknown.

CDR1 and CDR2 are read off the germline V gene as MNHEY and SVGAGI. From the cysteine up to the phenylalanine, the CDR3 has a length of 14 residues. Nucleotide data are not available. HCMV-specific IgG was detected in serum with a commercial ELISA kit to determine HCMV serostatus. Peripheral blood mononuclear cells were isolated from blood by Ficoll density gradient centrifugation. Reads for this sample came from an Illumina HiSeq 2000. The TCR beta cDNA libraries were made using 5'RACE template switching, a step that added both a universal primer site and unique molecular identifiers. cDNA synthesis was primed from the TCR beta constant segment and was followed by two successive PCR amplification steps. From the authors' description of their analysis: MIGEC was used to demultiplex reads and group the reads by UMI, and MiTCR was used to assemble and quantify clonotypes. To remove erroneous sequences, TCR cDNA sequences were retained only when supported by two or more reads. Downstream repertoire analysis used the tcR package, and clonotypes were matched across fractions by CDR3 nucleotide sequence plus V segment. VDJmatch was used to annotate antigen specificity against VDJdb, with one amino acid substitution in CDR3 allowed. After the reads were reprocessed by TCRdb, one entry was made per CDR3 protein sequence, with no DNA. These V and J calls derive from TCRdb rather than the authors' analysis. The sample table gives a few hundred thousand distinct CDR3 sequences. The leading ten clones occupy roughly 3.4% of the sample.

The TCR comes from a man aged 18 to 29 in good health. Donor details come from another sample of the same person, matched by shared clones. The chain is encoded by TRBV6-5 joined to TRBJ2-3. The sequenced sample was blood T cells: a sorted CD56 or NKG2C T cell subset, CD4+ or CD8+ T cells, or bulk PBMC T cells (not recorded which). The CDR3 sequence is CASSSDRRTDTQYF.